This is a list of T cell receptor beta chains from one sample in a study of T cell clusters in autoimmune cytopenias. Reprocessing the multiplex PCR reads, TCRdb reports a single entry for every CDR3 protein and omits DNA. Its table lists several thousand distinct CDR3 sequences. This same sample was also taken into another study, of T cell repertoires in aging, cancer and after chemotherapy.

The sample was peripheral blood. All receptors derive from a human donor with an autoimmune cytopenia or autoimmune hepatitis (not recorded which). CDR3s include the opening cysteine and the closing phenylalanine or tryptophan. Fields, in order: J gene, clone size, V gene, CDR3 protein. For some rows the clone size is stated as once, few or many, or as a class when expanded; others skip it.

TRBJ2-7 - TRBV20-1 CSARDTQTGTYEQYF
TRBJ2-7 medium-sized TRBV20-1 CSASDRGGSYEQYF
TRBJ2-6 - TRBV4-2 CASSPGQEISGANVLTF
TRBJ1-1 - TRBV30 CAWRSLWKGGNTEAFF
TRBJ1-2 - TRBV5-6 CASSLGRADYGYTF
TRBJ1-1 - TRBV19 CASSIYRGDTEAFF
TRBJ1-1 - TRBV27 CASSLDRADTEAFF
TRBJ1-2 medium-sized TRBV19 CASSTTGDLYGYTF
TRBJ2-7 - TRBV18 CASSPQTDYEQYF
TRBJ1-5 - TRBV12-3/TRBV12-4 CASRPNREGQPQHF
TRBJ1-2 medium-sized TRBV20-1 CSASSSNYGYTF
TRBJ1-4 - TRBV27 CASSSRDRVETNEKLFF
TRBJ2-7 - TRBV20-1 CSAPASGPLEQYF
TRBJ2-1 - TRBV20-1 CSARVSGNYNEQFF
TRBJ2-4 - TRBV25-1 CASSELSGDIAKNIQYF
TRBJ2-3 medium-sized TRBV6-5 CASSYSSTKGTDTQYF
TRBJ1-4 medium-sized TRBV27 CASSLSRPGQGATDEKLFF
TRBJ1-1 - TRBV5-3 CARTGGRDTEAFF
TRBJ2-3 - TRBV20-1 CSASSGQGARSDTQYF
TRBJ2-3 large TRBV25-1 CASTGQGDTQYF
TRBJ2-2 - TRBV6-1 CASTVASLAGELFF
TRBJ2-1 medium-sized TRBV25-1 CASSDRGTSGQFF
TRBJ2-7 - TRBV18 CASSPTTVLSYEQYF
TRBJ1-1 - TRBV19 CASIGGMDTEAFF
TRBJ2-3 - TRBV24-1 CATSAPGTDTDTQYF
TRBJ2-5 medium-sized TRBV6-5 CASHRGLETQYF
TRBJ1-3 medium-sized TRBV30 CAWSSTGGPTRTIYF